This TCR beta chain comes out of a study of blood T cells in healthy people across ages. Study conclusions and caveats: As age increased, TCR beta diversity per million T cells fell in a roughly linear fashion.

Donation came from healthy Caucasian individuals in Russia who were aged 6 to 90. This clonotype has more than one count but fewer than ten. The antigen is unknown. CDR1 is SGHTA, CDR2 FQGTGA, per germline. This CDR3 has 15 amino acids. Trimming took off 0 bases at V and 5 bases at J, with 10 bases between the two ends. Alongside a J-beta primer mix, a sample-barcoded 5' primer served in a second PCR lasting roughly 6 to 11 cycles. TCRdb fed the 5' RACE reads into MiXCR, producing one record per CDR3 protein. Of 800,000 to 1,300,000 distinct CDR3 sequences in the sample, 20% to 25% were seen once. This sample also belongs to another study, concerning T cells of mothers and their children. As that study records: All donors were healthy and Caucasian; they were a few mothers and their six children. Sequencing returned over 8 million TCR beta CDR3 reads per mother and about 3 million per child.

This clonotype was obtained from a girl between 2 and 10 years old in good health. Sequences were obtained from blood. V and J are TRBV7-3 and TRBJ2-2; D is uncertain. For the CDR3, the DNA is TGTGCCAGCAGCTTAACCTATACCCAAACCGGGGAGCTGTTTTTT. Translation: CASSLTYTQTGELFF. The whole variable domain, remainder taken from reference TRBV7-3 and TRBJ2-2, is GAGVSQTPSNKVTEKGKYVELRCDPISGHTALYWYRQSLGQGPEFLIYFQGTGAADDSGLPNDRFFAVRPEGSVSTLKIQRTERGDSAVYLCASSLTYTQTGELFFGEGSRLTVL.